Below, one T cell receptor (beta chain) is given with its context. Its antigen is unknown. When sampled, the donors appeared nominally healthy, though they likely had unrecorded immune exposures. The data are from a study of cytomegalovirus exposure and HLA in healthy donors. Whole-study findings and limits: CMV serostatus stood as the only immune exposure information on hand. Earlier analysis found most TCR beta V segments productive about 87% or about 30% of the time.

J lost 8 bases, V lost 2 bases, and 11 bases had no gene match. CDR1 is MDHEN and CDR2 is SYDVKM in the germline V gene. The CDR3 length is 16 residues. Researchers ran the PCR with 60 Vbeta and 13 Jbeta primers. Data came from immunoSEQ multiplex PCR; TCRdb stores just in-frame clones and leaves some out. The sample yields about 160,000 clones, approximately 80% seen once. The TCR originated in a woman aged 18 to 35 in good health and CMV-seronegative. The rearrangement uses TRBV28 and TRBJ1-2, with TRBD1 matching 10 bases. Material: PBMCs. The CDR3 sequence: CASSLLSGTGVGGYTF. In nucleotides, the CDR3 is TGTGCCAGCAGTTTACTTTCCGGGACAGGGGTTGGAGGCTACACCTTC.